This TCR beta chain was captured by sequencing in a study of blood T cell repertoires in COVID-19 (dated by TCRdb to 2018 to 2020). Concerning the study at large: Samples from collaborators originated in the United States, Italy and Spain and spanned both the acute and convalescent phases of COVID-19. The material from the prospective study consisted of cDNA or gDNA derived from T cells, B-cell-depleted T cells, or PBMCs. Deeply sampled blood TCRbeta repertoires from subjects exposed to, actively infected with, or recovered from COVID-19 were included in the dataset. A freely available public database, intended as a resource for researchers studying the immune response to SARS-CoV-2, is where the repertoires were released. The samples were drawn from two sources: the first 160 participants of the ongoing ImmuneRACE study, and 1,000 to 1,500 subjects contributed by 6 global collaborators. Sample metadata almost always included a de-identified subject ID, COVID-19 status, age in years and sex. Where available, HLA class I and class II types were obtained from metadata supplied by the sample provider rather than from assay-based typing. Study-wide findings and limitations: The quantity of clinical and demographic metadata differed by source and by participant and was supplied without curation.

TCRbeta CDR3 regions were amplified from genomic DNA by means of the immunoSEQ Assay, a bias-controlled multiplex PCR. As for how the authors treated the data: The number of nucleated cells in each sample was estimated by amplification of reference gene primers within the assay. To quantify the absolute abundance of each unique TCRbeta CDR3 rearrangement, sequence reads were collapsed and filtered. For each sample, productive Simpson clonality was calculated by taking the square root of Simpson's diversity index across productive rearrangements. Not all clones reach the TCRdb copy of this immuneACCESS table, which keeps in-frame sequences only. Checked studies attribute under half of the gap to unresolved V genes and leave the rest unexplained. D and trimming come from the DNA, and the V and J calls and clone size come from that table. The sample table shows over 250,000 clones, and about 73% are seen once. Together, the top ten hold over 3% of the sample.

In regard to this clone: There is no known antigen for this receptor. Base qualities were left out, and no much larger clone turns up one base away.

Collaborating institutions collected whole blood in K2EDTA tubes following their own protocols. For TCRbeta analysis, collaborator samples were shipped as frozen whole blood, as isolated PBMCs, or as DNA extracted from either sample type. Sample: peripheral blood. This sequence originates from a woman of 80 years or more with acute or convalescent COVID-19.

The base sequence is TGTGCCAGCAGCCGCAAGGGGTCGAACATTCAGTACTTC. This yields the protein CASSRKGSNIQYF. The chain uses TRBV3-1 (or the pseudogene TRBV3-2) and TRBJ2-4; TRBD1 is possibly the D segment (5 matching bases). The germline V gene (reference sequence) gives CDR1 as LGHDT and CDR2 as YNNKEL. The junction carries 11 bases between V and J, which are trimmed by 4 bases and 7 bases respectively. The CDR3, cysteine through phenylalanine, is 13 amino acids long. Just the 39-base CDR3 DNA is kept, in frame starting at base 1.